Sequencing of this TCR beta chain was carried out in a study of blood T cells in healthy people across ages (dated by TCRdb to between 2015 and 2016). Regarding the complete study: In model experiments, roughly one uniquely barcoded TCR beta cDNA molecule per two T cells was captured by template switching. To track age-related changes in TCR beta repertoire diversity, the study relied on deep sequencing normalized with unique cDNA molecular identifiers. Four age groups were formed from the donors: young (average approximately 15 years), middle-aged (around 37), aged (under 70) and long-lived (around 82). To avoid experimental bias, donors of different ages were distributed randomly across sequencing lanes. The study analyzed two additional independent replicas of 1 million unique cDNA reads from the same blood draw for two donors, one aged 18 to 29 and one aged 80 or older.

The roughly 39 donors, aged about 6 to 95 years, were systemically healthy Caucasian individuals from Russia. Each donor gave around 9.5 milliliters of peripheral blood, collected into EDTA-treated Vacutainer tubes. Ficoll-Paque density-gradient centrifugation was used to isolate PBMCs, with at least 7 million obtained per sample. Trizol reagent was used to extract total RNA from PBMCs, with at least 5 micrograms per sample. For every donor, an aliquot of PBMCs went through flow cytometry to measure the percentages of naive CD45RAhigh/CD27high T cells. The library was prepared using 5' RACE. Instrument on record: Illumina HiSeq 2500. A second PCR of 7 to 11 cycles was performed with a sample-barcoded 5' primer and a J-beta primer mix. Each TCR beta cDNA molecule received a unique molecular identifier from a template-switch 5' adaptor carrying 12 random nucleotides. Each sample yielded at least 2.5 million CDR3-containing paired-end reads. The Mint cDNA synthesis kit, primed by a TRBC-specific oligonucleotide, was used to synthesize first-strand cDNA from all RNA. Following uracil-DNA glycosylase treatment, all cDNA underwent a first 18-cycle PCR with the universal primers M1SS and BC2_uni_R. Processing in the source paper ran as follows. For normalization, 1 million high-quality reads, each with a distinct molecular identifier, were randomly selected from each sample. Reads with shared molecular identifiers were discarded instead of being binned into consensus sequences. CDR3 identification, clonotype clustering and error correction used MiTCR with a Q25 quality threshold and the strictest error-elimination algorithm. A nonparametric unseen species model using Euler transformation provided a lower-bound estimate of total TCR beta diversity. In-frame beta chains were kept once TCRdb had trimmed the public reads at Q25 with fastp and called clones with MiXCR. Every distinct CDR3 protein forms one entry, paired with its most common genes and DNA. TCRdb's processing, not the authors', yielded these V and J calls. The sample table contains around 500,000 distinct CDR3 sequences; only one count was recorded for roughly 48% of them. Just under 25% of the sample belongs to the ten largest clones.

From the cysteine through the phenylalanine, the CDR3 covers 19 amino acids. CDR3 DNA only is kept here, 57 bases in frame from base 1. V was cut back by 6 bases and J by 0 bases, leaving a gap of 21 bases between them. CDR1 and CDR2 (MNHNS, SASEGT) derive from the germline V gene. Paper-wide results and their limitations: The percentage of naive T cells measured by flow cytometry correlated strongly with observed TCR beta diversity. Observed TCR beta diversity per million T cells fell roughly linearly with age, and a significant reduction was already apparent by age roughly 40. The CMV infection status of donors was not known, potentially confounding age-related changes in expanded clonotypes. Estimates of total diversity based on one million sequenced T cells were considered lower bounds and underestimates. Compared with the aged group, the long-lived group had more naive CD4+ T cells, fewer expanded clones and increased TCR diversity, suggesting age selection. Conclusive comparison of naive and antigen-experienced compartments was prevented by the profiling of bulk unsorted PBMCs.

This clonotype was seen more than once but under ten times. Its antigen remains unidentified. Base qualities were left out, and no much larger clone turns up one base away. This chain joins TRBV6-1 to TRBJ2-6; the D gene is not confidently resolved. What was sequenced was blood. The clonotype originates from an elderly man in good health. In nucleotides, the sequence is TGTGCCAGCAGCCCCTATGGTGAAGCCGCGAACTCTGGGGCCAACGTCCTGACTTTC. The resulting protein is CASSPYGEAANSGANVLTF.